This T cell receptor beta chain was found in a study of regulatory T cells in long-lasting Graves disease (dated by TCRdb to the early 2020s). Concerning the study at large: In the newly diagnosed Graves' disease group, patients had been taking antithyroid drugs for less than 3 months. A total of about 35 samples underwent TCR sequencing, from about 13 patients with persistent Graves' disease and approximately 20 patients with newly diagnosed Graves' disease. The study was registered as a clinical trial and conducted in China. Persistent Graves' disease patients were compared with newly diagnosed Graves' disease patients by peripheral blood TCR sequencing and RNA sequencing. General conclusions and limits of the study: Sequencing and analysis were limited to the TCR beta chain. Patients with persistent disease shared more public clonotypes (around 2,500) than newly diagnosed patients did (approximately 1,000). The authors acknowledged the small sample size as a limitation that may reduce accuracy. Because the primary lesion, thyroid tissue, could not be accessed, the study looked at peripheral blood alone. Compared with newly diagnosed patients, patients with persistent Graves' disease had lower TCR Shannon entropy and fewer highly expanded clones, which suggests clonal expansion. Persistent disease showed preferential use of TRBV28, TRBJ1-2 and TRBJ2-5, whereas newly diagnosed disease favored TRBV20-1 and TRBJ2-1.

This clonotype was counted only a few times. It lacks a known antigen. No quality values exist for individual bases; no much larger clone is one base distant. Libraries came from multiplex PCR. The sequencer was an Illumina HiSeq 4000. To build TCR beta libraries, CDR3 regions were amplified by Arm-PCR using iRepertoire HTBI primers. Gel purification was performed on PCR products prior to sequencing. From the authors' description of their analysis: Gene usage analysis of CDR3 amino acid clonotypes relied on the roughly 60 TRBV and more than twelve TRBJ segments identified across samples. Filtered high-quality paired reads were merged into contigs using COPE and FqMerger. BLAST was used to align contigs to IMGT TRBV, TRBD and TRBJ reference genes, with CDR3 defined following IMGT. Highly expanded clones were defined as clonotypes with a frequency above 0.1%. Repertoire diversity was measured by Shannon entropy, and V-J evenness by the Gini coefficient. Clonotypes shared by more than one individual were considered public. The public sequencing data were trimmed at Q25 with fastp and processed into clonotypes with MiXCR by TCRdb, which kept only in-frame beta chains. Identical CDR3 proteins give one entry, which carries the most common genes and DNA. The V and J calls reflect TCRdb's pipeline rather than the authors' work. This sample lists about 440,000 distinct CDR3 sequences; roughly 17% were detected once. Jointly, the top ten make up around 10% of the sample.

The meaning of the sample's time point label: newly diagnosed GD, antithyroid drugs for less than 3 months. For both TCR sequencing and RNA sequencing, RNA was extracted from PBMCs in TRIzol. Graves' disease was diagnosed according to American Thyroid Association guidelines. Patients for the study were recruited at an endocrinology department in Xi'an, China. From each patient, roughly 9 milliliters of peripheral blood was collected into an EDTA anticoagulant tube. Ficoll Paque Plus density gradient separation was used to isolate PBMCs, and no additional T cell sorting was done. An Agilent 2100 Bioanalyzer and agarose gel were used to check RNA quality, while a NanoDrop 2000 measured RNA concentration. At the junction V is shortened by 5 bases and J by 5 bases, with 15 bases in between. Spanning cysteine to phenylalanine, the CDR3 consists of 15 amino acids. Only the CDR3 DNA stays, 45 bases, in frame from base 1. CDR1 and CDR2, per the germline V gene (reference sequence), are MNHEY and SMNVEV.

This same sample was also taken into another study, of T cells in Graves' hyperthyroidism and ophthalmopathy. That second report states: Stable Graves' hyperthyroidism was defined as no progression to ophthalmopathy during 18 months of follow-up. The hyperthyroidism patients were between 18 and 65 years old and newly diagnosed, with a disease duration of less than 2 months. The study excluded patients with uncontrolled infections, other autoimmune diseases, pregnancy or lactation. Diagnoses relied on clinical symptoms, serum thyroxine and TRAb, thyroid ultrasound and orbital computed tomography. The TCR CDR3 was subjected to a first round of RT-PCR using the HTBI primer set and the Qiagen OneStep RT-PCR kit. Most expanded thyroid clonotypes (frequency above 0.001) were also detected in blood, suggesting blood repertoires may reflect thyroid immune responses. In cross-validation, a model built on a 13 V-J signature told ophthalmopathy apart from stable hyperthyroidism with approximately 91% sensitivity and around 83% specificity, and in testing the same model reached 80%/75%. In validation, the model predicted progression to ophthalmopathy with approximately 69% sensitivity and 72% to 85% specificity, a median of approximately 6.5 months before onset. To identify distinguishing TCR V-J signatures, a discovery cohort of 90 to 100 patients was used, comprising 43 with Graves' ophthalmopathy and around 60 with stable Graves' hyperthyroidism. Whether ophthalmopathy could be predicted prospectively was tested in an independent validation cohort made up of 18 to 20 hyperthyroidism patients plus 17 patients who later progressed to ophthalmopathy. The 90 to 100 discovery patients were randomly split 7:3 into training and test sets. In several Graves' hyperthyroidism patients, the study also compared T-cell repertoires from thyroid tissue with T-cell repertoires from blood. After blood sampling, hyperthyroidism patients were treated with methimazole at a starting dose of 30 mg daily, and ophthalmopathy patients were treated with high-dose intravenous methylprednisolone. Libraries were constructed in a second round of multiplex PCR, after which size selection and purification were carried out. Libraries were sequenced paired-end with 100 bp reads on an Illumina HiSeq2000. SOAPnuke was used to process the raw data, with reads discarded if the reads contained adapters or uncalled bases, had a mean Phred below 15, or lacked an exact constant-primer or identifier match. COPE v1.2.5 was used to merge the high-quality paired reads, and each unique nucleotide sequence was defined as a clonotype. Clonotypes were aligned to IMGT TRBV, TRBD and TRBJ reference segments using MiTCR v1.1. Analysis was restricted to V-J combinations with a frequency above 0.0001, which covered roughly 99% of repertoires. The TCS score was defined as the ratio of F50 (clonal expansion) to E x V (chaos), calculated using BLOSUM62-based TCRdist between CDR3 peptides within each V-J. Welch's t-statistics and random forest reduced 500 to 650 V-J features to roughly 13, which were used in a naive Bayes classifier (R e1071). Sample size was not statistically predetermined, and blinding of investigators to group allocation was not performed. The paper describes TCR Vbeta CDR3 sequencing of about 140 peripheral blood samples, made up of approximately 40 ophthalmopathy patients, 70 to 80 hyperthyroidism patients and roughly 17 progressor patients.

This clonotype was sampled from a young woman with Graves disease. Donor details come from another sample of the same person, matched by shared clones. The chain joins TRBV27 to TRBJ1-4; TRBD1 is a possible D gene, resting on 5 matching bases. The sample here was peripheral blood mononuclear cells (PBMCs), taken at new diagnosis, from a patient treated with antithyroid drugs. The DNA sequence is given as TGTGCCAGCAGTCGGACCGGGACTCTAAATGAAAAACTGTTTTTT. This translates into CASSRTGTLNEKLFF.